Sequencing of this T cell receptor beta chain was carried out in a study of OX40 agonist ivuxolimab in advanced cancers. The germline V and J ends were trimmed by 5 bases and 7 bases, with 12 bases remaining between them. This CDR3 spans 13 amino acids. Germline V gene sequence: CDR1 SGHTA, CDR2 FQGTGA. Clones were read by immunoSEQ multiplex PCR, and TCRdb kept only the in-frame ones, dropping some. The data show more than 45,000 clones, approximately 85% seen once. Baseline, cycle 4 day 1, and cycle 7 day 1 were the blood sampling points. This clone came up once. The receptor comes from an adult with an advanced solid tumor such as melanoma, head and neck, liver or kidney cancer. Sequencing was performed on CD4+ or CD8+ T cells sorted from blood, taken in a trial of the OX40 agonist ivuxolimab. This chain connects TRBV7-3 to TRBJ2-1, with D possibly TRBD2 on 6 matching bases. CDR3: CASSTIGGNEQFF. The CDR3 DNA sequence: TGTGCCAGCAGCACCATAGGAGGGAATGAGCAGTTCTTC.